This record looks at one T cell receptor beta chain sequence and its context. This clonotype came up many times. Its antigen is currently not known. Per-base quality was not reported, and no clone a single base away is much larger than it. The data were obtained in a study of regulatory T cells in long-lasting Graves disease listed by TCRdb under 2021. For the study in its entirety: Persistent Graves' disease was defined as antithyroid drug treatment for over 5 years with persistently positive TSH receptor autoantibodies. This study used TCR sequencing and RNA sequencing of peripheral blood to compare persistent Graves' disease patients against newly diagnosed Graves' disease patients. In the clinical cohort, patients with persistent Graves' disease had used antithyroid drugs for an average of around ten years. The study took place in China and was registered as a clinical trial. A total of about 33 samples were covered by TCR sequencing, comprising around 13 persistent and around 20 newly diagnosed Graves' disease patients. The research as a whole found: The small sample size was acknowledged by the authors as a limitation that may reduce accuracy. Sequencing and analysis were limited to the TCR beta chain. Compared with newly diagnosed patients, persistent Graves' disease patients had lower TCR Shannon entropy and fewer highly expanded clones, which suggests clonal expansion. Only peripheral blood was studied, because thyroid tissue, the primary lesion, was inaccessible. A larger number of public clonotypes was shared among persistent patients (under 3,000) than among newly diagnosed patients (approximately 1,000). TRBV28, TRBJ1-2 and TRBJ2-5 were preferentially used in persistent disease, while TRBV20-1 and TRBJ2-1 were favored in newly diagnosed disease.

Receptor libraries were prepared by multiplex PCR. These reads were obtained on an Illumina HiSeq 4000. CDR3 regions were amplified by Arm-PCR with iRepertoire HTBI primers to construct TCR beta libraries. Gel purification was performed on PCR products prior to sequencing. The authors' pipeline ran thus. Gene usage analysis of CDR3 amino acid clonotypes used the 50 to 70 TRBV and about 15 TRBJ segments found across samples. COPE and FqMerger were used to merge filtered high-quality paired reads into contigs. BLAST was used to align contigs to IMGT TRBV, TRBD and TRBJ reference genes, and CDR3 was defined according to IMGT. Clonotypes above 0.1% frequency were classified as highly expanded clones. Shannon entropy served as the measure of repertoire diversity, while the Gini coefficient captured V-J evenness. Public clonotypes were defined as clonotypes shared by more than one individual. TCRdb handled the public reads itself, with Q25 trimming in fastp and clone calling in MiXCR, and kept productive beta chains. For every CDR3 protein sequence, its rows merge into one entry that carries the most common genes and DNA. TCRdb assigned the V and J calls; the authors' analysis was not used. In all, the sample holds about 450,000 distinct CDR3 sequences, and 20% to 25% of those were seen once. Approximately 25% of the sample is in the top ten clones.

Reading the label with the study, this specimen's time point is: persistent/refractory GD, antithyroid drugs over 5 years with positive TRAb. For both TCR sequencing and RNA sequencing, RNA was extracted from PBMCs in TRIzol. Graves' disease was diagnosed according to American Thyroid Association guidelines. Patients were recruited from an endocrinology department in Xi'an, China. From each patient, about 9.7 milliliters of peripheral blood was collected into an EDTA anticoagulant tube. PBMCs were isolated by Ficoll Paque Plus density gradient separation without further T cell sorting. An Agilent 2100 Bioanalyzer and agarose gel were used to check RNA quality, and a NanoDrop 2000 was used to measure RNA concentration. The CDR3 numbers 12 residues from cysteine through phenylalanine. The CDR3 DNA has 36 bases and is translated from base 1. The germline V gene sets CDR1 to SNHLY and CDR2 to FYNNEI. V is shortened by 8 bases, J by 4 bases, and the region joining them spans 11 bases.

The input for sequencing was peripheral blood mononuclear cells (PBMCs), taken when the disease was refractory, from a patient treated with antithyroid drugs. The V gene is TRBV2 and the J gene is TRBJ1-1; the D gene cannot be named for sure. The clonotype originates from a female donor with Graves disease. The DNA sequence reads TGTGCCAGCGGCCCCAGGATCACTGAAGCTTTCTTT. Translation gives CASGPRITEAFF.